These 24 T cell receptor beta chains came from one sample sequenced in a study of beta chain features in type 1 diabetes. Study-wide results and caveats: There was a moderate but significant shortening of TCRB CDR3s in all four CD4+ subsets of Type 1 diabetes patients.

These receptors lack a known antigen. Investigators reverse transcribed all isolated RNA, so they sequenced expressed TCRB transcripts. Only in-frame clones appear in the TCRdb table, and some are missing; sequencing was by immunoSEQ multiplex PCR. The profile shows under 250,000 clones, over 11% of them singletons. Sequenced sample: naive CD4+ T cells from blood. The receptors derive from a man aged 25-40 years with type 1 diabetes.

This clone showed up just a few times. V and J are TRBV18 and TRBJ2-1; 8 bases match TRBD1. V shed 3 bases, J shed 12 bases, and the junction held 7 bases outside the gene matches. This CDR3 is built from 13 residues. Looked up from germline, CDR1 is KGHSH and CDR2 is LQKENI. DNA for the CDR3: TGTGCCAGCTCACCCTTAGGACAGGGATGGCAGTTCTTC. Its protein is CASSPLGQGWQFF. Drawing the rest from reference TRBV18 and TRBJ2-1, the complete variable domain is NAGVMQNPRHLVRRRGQEARLRCSPMKGHSHVYWYRQLPEEGLKFMVYLQKENIIDESGMPKERFSAEFPKEGPSILRIQQVVRGDSAAYFCASSPLGQGWQFFGPGTRLTVL.

J is TRBJ2-1 and V is TRBV18; D not resolved. This CDR3 is built from 13 residues. V lost 3 bases to trimming and J lost 7 bases, with 10 bases between them. Germline CDR1 is KGHSH and CDR2 is LQKENI. The CDR3 region is CASSPPPGNEQFF. The CDR3 nucleotides are TGTGCCAGCTCACCGCCGCCGGGTAATGAGCAGTTCTTC.

J is TRBJ2-2 and V is TRBV5-1; 7 bases are a match to TRBD1. Per the germline V gene, CDR1 is SGHRS and CDR2 is YFSETQ. V was pared by 4 bases and J by 1 base, with 7 bases of the junction left unmatched. CDR3 length: 16 amino acids. Here the CDR3 DNA reads TGCGCCAGCAGCCTATTACAGGGGATGAACACCGGGGAGCTGTTTTTT. This encodes CASSLLQGMNTGELFF.

This clone was counted between two and nine times. This chain joins TRBV5-1 and TRBJ2-5; 13 bases line up with TRBD2. The V segment lost 4 bases and the J segment 2 bases; nucleotides outside the gene matches: 5. The CDR3 covers 16 residues. Germline CDR1 is SGHRS and CDR2 is YFSETQ. The CDR3 reads CASSVTSGGPQETQYF. CDR3 coding DNA: TGCGCCAGCAGCGTGACTAGCGGGGGGCCGCAAGAGACCCAGTACTTC.

This chain links TRBV27 with TRBJ2-1; D is undetermined. In germline, CDR1 is MNHEY, CDR2 SMNVEV (reference sequence). The CDR3 has 14 amino acids. V gave up 10 bases and J gave up 2 bases, with 15 bases separating them. Here the CDR3 DNA reads TGTGCCACCAAGCTGGCAGGAACCTACAATGAGCAGTTCTTC. Amino acid sequence: CATKLAGTYNEQFF.

The rearrangement links TRBV6-5 to TRBJ1-3; D is perhaps TRBD1 (6 bases). Germline-derived CDR1 and CDR2 are MNHEY and SVGAGI. Trimming took 0 bases from V and 0 from J, leaving 9 bases between them. This CDR3 region has 16 residues. As DNA, the CDR3 is TGTGCCAGCAGTTACTCCGGGACACACTCTGGAAACACCATATATTTT. Amino acid sequence: CASSYSGTHSGNTIYF.

The rearrangement uses TRBV6-5 and TRBJ1-1, with D hard to call. This CDR3 has 11 residues. CDR1 is MNHEY and CDR2 is SVGAGI in the germline V gene. V dropped 2 bases and J dropped 11 bases, with 9 bases sitting between them. CDR3 nucleotide sequence: TGTGCCAGCAGTTACGGGCAGACGGCTTTCTTT. Its protein product is CASSYGQTAFF.

This sequence joins TRBV19 and TRBJ2-5; 8 nucleotides agree with TRBD1. Looked up from germline, CDR1 is LNHDA and CDR2 is SQIVND (reference sequence). CDR3 size: 13 residues. Unmatched junction bases numbered 0, after V lost 4 bases and J lost 2 bases. The CDR3 reads CASSRTGQETQYF. CDR3 DNA: TGTGCCAGTAGTAGGACAGGGCAAGAGACCCAGTACTTC.

This clone was found a few times. Different DNA sequences within this sample yield the same CDR3. The chain couples TRBV5-6 to TRBJ2-6; tentative D call: TRBD2 (5 bases). The CDR3 has 15 amino acids. Germline CDR1 is SGHDT and CDR2 is YYEEEE. The V end was cut by 2 bases, the J end by 0 bases, with 6 bases between. The CDR3 DNA sequence: TGTGCCAGCAGCTTAGGGAGCTCTGGGGCCAACGTCCTGACTTTC. As protein: CASSLGSSGANVLTF. The full variable domain, rest sourced from reference TRBV5-6 and TRBJ2-6, is DAGVTQSPTHLIKTRGQQVTLRCSPKSGHDTVSWYQQALGQGPQFIFQYYEEEERQRGNFPDRFSGHQFPNYSSELNVNALLLGDSALYLCASSLGSSGANVLTFGAGSRLTVL.

The chain recombines TRBV28 with TRBJ2-3; TRBD1 matches at 7 bases. The CDR3 length is 15 residues. Germline loops: CDR1 MDHEN, CDR2 SYDVKM. The J segment lost 3 bases and the V segment lost 6 bases, leaving 9 bases of the junction unmatched. The chain's CDR3 is CASSPGQSMTDTQYF. The CDR3 nucleotides read TGTGCCAGCAGCCCGGGACAGTCAATGACAGATACGCAGTATTTT.

The J gene is TRBJ2-7, the V gene TRBV12-5; TRBD2 aligns across 14 bases. The V gene's germline CDR1 is LGHNT and CDR2 FRNRAP. The CDR3 runs to 16 residues. V lost 7 bases to trimming and J lost 6 bases; unmatched junction nucleotides: 11. This CDR3 is CASETPGLAGVGEQYF. The CDR3 DNA sequence: TGTGCTAGTGAAACACCGGGACTAGCGGGAGTCGGCGAGCAGTACTTC.

This clone was seen a handful of times. The same CDR3 arises from other DNA sequences in this sample as well. This rearrangement joins TRBV11-2 to TRBJ2-5, with D perhaps matching TRBD2 (6 bases). The V end was cut by 1 base, the J end by 5 bases, with 11 bases between. Germline V gives CDR1 SGHAT, CDR2 FQNNGV. The CDR3 loop spans 14 amino acids. The CDR3 spells CASSLARGRETQYF. CDR3 DNA: TGTGCCAGCAGCTTAGCTCGGGGGAGGGAGACCCAGTACTTC.

V is TRBV28 and J is TRBJ2-3; 7 bases map to TRBD2. In germline, CDR1 is MDHEN, CDR2 SYDVKM. The CDR3 extends over 15 amino acids. Unmatched junction bases numbered 6, after V lost 5 bases and J lost 1 base. CDR3 bases: TGTGCCAGCAGTCTGCGCGGGGGAGGCACAGATACGCAGTATTTT. It codes for CASSLRGGGTDTQYF.

The chain has TRBV19 and TRBJ2-3; D may be TRBD2 (5 bases). Germline assignment: CDR1 LNHDA and CDR2 SQIVND (reference sequence). There are 12 residues in the CDR3. V lost 4 bases and J 5 bases, leaving 7 bases between the germline ends. The DNA of the CDR3 is TGTGCCAGTAGTACGAGGGTAGATACGCAGTATTTT. Its protein product is CASSTRVDTQYF.

This clone was seen a few times. The chain is built from TRBV12-5 and TRBJ2-1, with 10 bases identical to TRBD1. The CDR3 has 13 residues. V lost 6 bases, J lost 11 bases, and 7 bases stayed unmatched. Germline CDR1 LGHNT, CDR2 FRNRAP. The CDR3 region has the DNA TGTGCTAGTGGATCACCGGACAGGGGGAAGCAGTTCTTC. Its protein is CASGSPDRGKQFF. Full variable domain (rest looked up from reference TRBV12-5 and TRBJ2-1): DARVTQTPRHKVTEMGQEVTMRCQPILGHNTVFWYRQTMMQGLELLAYFRNRAPLDDSGMPKDRFSAEMPDATLATLKIQPSEPRDSAVYFCASGSPDRGKQFFGPGTRLTVL.

The J gene is TRBJ2-5, the V gene TRBV30, with a weak D call TRBD2 (6 bases). Germline V gene sequence: CDR1 GTSNPN, CDR2 SVGIG (reference sequence). The CDR3 totals 13 residues. V was cut by 1 base and J by 3 bases, with 9 bases left in between. The CDR3 DNA reads TGTGCCTGGAGTGAGGGAGGAAAAGAGACCCAGTACTTC. It is translated as CAWSEGGKETQYF.

Only a few counts were recorded for this clone. The chain joins TRBV29-1 to TRBJ1-4; D gene ambiguous. CDR3 size: 14 residues. Germline V CDR1 and CDR2: SQVTM, ANQGSEA. V gave up 4 bases and J gave up 0 bases, with 9 bases separating them. CDR3 loop: CSVGGITTNEKLFF. The CDR3 nucleotides read TGCAGCGTTGGCGGCATAACAACTAATGAAAAACTGTTTTTT.

This clone was counted between two and nine times. J is TRBJ1-2 and V is TRBV29-1; D is unclear. The CDR3 has 10 amino acids. CDR1 and CDR2 (germline): SQVTM, ANQGSEA. V gave up 0 bases and J gave up 8 bases, with 4 bases separating them. The CDR3 DNA sequence: TGCAGCGTTGAAGATGAGGGCTACACCTTC. Protein: CSVEDEGYTF.

This sequence joins TRBV5-1 and TRBJ2-7, with 11 bases that match TRBD2. CDR1 is SGHRS, CDR2 YFSETQ, per germline. V was clipped by 1 base and J by 0 bases; unmatched bases: 6. The CDR3 sequence is 17 residues long. The CDR3 DNA reads TGCGCCAGCAGCTTGCGGCTAGCGGGAGGAATCTCCTACGAGCAGTACTTC. Residues: CASSLRLAGGISYEQYF.

The J gene is TRBJ1-6, the V gene TRBV11-3; D is uncertain. CDR3 length: 14 amino acids. Germline V gene data show CDR1 as SGHNT and CDR2 as YENEEA. Trimming took off 1 base at V and 7 bases at J, with 8 bases between the two ends. The CDR3, as DNA: TGTGCCAGCAGCTTAGTCGTCGGGAATTCACCCCTCCACTTT. It translates to CASSLVVGNSPLHF.

Only a few counts were recorded for this clone. The chain links TRBV21-1 to TRBJ1-1; the table gives TRBD1 as D, unverified against the DNA. TRBV21-1 is a known pseudogene. The CDR3 is 18 residues long. The CDR3, as DNA: TGTGCCAGCAGCAAAGAAGTTGCCCGGGACAGGGGATCAACTGAAGCTTTCTTT. It yields the protein CASSKEVARDRGSTEAFF.

The rearrangement links TRBV28 to TRBJ1-5; 8 nucleotides match TRBD1. CDR1 MDHEN and CDR2 SYDVKM come from the germline V gene. Unmatched junction bases numbered 8, after V lost 7 bases and J lost 9 bases. The CDR3 length is 13 residues. The CDR3 region has the DNA TGTGCCAGCACCGACAGGGGCCAGGCGCCCCAGCATTTT. Its protein is CASTDRGQAPQHF.

This clone has only a few counts. The V call is TRBV2, the J call TRBJ2-7; D perhaps matches TRBD1 (6 bases). CDR1 and CDR2 from the germline V gene are SNHLY and FYNNEI. The CDR3 consists of 14 residues. The V end was cut by 4 bases, the J end by 4 bases, with 14 bases between. The CDR3 sequence is CASSAGRGGYEQYF. DNA for the CDR3: TGTGCCAGCAGTGCCGGCAGGGGTGGTTACGAGCAGTACTTC.

The chain joins TRBV5-4 to TRBJ2-3, with D possibly matching TRBD2 (6 bases). CDR1 and CDR2 (germline): SGHNT, YYREEE (reference sequence). V lost 1 base and J 5 bases, leaving 14 bases between the germline ends. This CDR3 has 15 amino acids. The CDR3 nucleotides read TGTGCCAGCAGCTTGCGGGAGTGGGGAGAAGATACGCAGTATTTT. This sequence encodes CASSLREWGEDTQYF.